The 18 T cell receptor beta chains listed next were all sequenced from one sample in a study of blood T cell repertoires in COVID-19. Libraries were prepared by immunoSEQ multiplex PCR; TCRdb keeps only in-frame clonotypes and omits some of them. In the table there are around 700,000 clones, just under 90% of which are singletons. The sequencing sample was made of peripheral blood. The receptors come from a woman aged 18-29 years with acute or convalescent COVID-19.

V is TRBV6-2 or TRBV6-3 and J is TRBJ1-2; D may be TRBD1 (5 bases). The CDR3 is 16 amino acids. V dropped 1 base and J dropped 4 bases, with 16 bases sitting between them. From germline, CDR1 is MNHEY and CDR2 SVGEGT. The CDR3 bases are TGTGCCAGCAGTTACTTCGCCTCACCCGACAGCTATGGCTACACCTTC. This gives the protein CASSYFASPDSYGYTF.

The chain has TRBV7-8 and TRBJ2-2, with D unclear. This CDR3 spans 15 amino acids. Germline lookup yields CDR1 SGHVS and CDR2 FQNEAQ. Trimming removed 1 base at V and 2 bases at J, with 8 bases between. CDR3 in amino acids: CASSLDERNTGELFF. The CDR3 nucleotides are TGTGCCAGCAGCTTAGATGAGAGAAACACCGGGGAGCTGTTTTTT.

This rearrangement joins TRBV4-1 to TRBJ2-7; 7 bases align to TRBD2. V dropped 4 bases and J dropped 6; count of bases not matched to a gene: 6. Looked up from germline, CDR1 is MGHRA and CDR2 is YSYEKL. The CDR3 has 13 residues. The CDR3 nucleotides are TGCGCCAGCAGCCTGTCGGGGGGTAGCGAGCAGTACTTC. Protein: CASSLSGGSEQYF.

The CDR3 DNA reads as TGTGCCAGCAGCCCCAACCTCCAGGGACACGGCGGCTACACCTTC. Protein sequence: CASSPNLQGHGGYTF. The chain recombines TRBV3-1 (or the pseudogene TRBV3-2) with TRBJ1-2; a weak D match, TRBD1 (6 bases). Germline V gives CDR1 LGHDT, CDR2 YNNKEL (reference sequence). This CDR3 spans 15 amino acids. V lost 4 bases to trimming and J lost 8 bases, with 20 bases between them.

In its sample, this clone was seen once. The chain has TRBV7-9 and TRBJ2-2; 8 nucleotides align to TRBD2. The CDR3 spans 15 residues. The germline gives CDR1 SEHNR, CDR2 FQNEAQ (reference sequence). Trimming took 5 bases from V and 6 from J; bases not matched to a gene: 8. The CDR3 DNA is TGTGCCAGCAGCCCGCCGGGACTAGGGGCCGGGGAGCTGTTTTTT. It encodes CASSPPGLGAGELFF.

The genes are TRBV19 and TRBJ1-5; no clear D. Trimming cost V 0 bases and J 3 bases, with 15 bases left between them. The germline V gene has CDR1 LNHDA and CDR2 SQIVND (reference sequence). The CDR3 sequence is 17 residues long. The DNA for the CDR3 is TGTGCCAGTAGTATAGATGGAGTGGGGAGCGTCAATCAGCCCCAGCATTTT. Translation: CASSIDGVGSVNQPQHF.

This chain uses TRBV7-3 with TRBJ1-1; D unclear. Trimming left V 6 bases short and J 0 bases short, with 8 bases between. In germline, CDR1 is SGHTA, CDR2 FQGTGA. The CDR3 is 13 amino acids. The CDR3 reads CASSLHMNTEAFF. The CDR3 DNA reads as TGTGCCAGCAGTCTCCACATGAACACTGAAGCTTTCTTT.

The chain employs TRBV19 and TRBJ1-4; unclear D gene. CDR1 is LNHDA, CDR2 SQIVND, per germline (reference sequence). This CDR3 has 16 amino acids. Trimming left V 3 bases short and J 6 bases short, with 17 bases between. The CDR3 protein is CASSIRPGPGDEKLFF. For the CDR3, the DNA is TGTGCCAGTAGTATCCGCCCGGGCCCGGGAGATGAAAAACTGTTTTTT.

The chain employs TRBV9 and TRBJ1-1; no reliable D call. The V and J ends lost 0 bases and 1 base respectively, with 10 bases between them. This CDR3 comprises 15 residues. CDR1 and CDR2 (germline): SGDLS, YYNGEE. The CDR3 protein is CASSVVEGGNTEAFF. DNA for the CDR3: TGTGCCAGCAGCGTAGTGGAGGGCGGGAACACTGAAGCTTTCTTT.

The genes are TRBV6-6 and TRBJ2-1; D not resolved. V was trimmed by 6 bases and J by 4 bases, leaving 13 bases between them. Per the germline V gene, CDR1 is MNHNY and CDR2 is SVGAGI (reference sequence). The CDR3 runs to 14 residues. CDR3 DNA sequence: TGTGCCAGCAGAGCCCAGGCAGATTACAATGAGCAGTTCTTC. Residues: CASRAQADYNEQFF.

To note about this clone: At one end the junction does not follow the germline gene, possibly because of a read error. The gene calls are TRBV5-5 and TRBJ2-7; D not certain. The CDR3 totals 17 residues. Per the germline V gene, CDR1 is SGHKS and CDR2 is YYEKEE (reference sequence). The CDR3 here is CASSYSLDTSRPYQQYF. The CDR3 bases are TGTGCCAGCAGCTATTCCCTTGACACCTCTCGTCCCTACCAGCAGTACTTC.

The rearrangement uses TRBV12-5 and TRBJ1-6, with D possibly being TRBD1 (5 bases). The CDR3 is 14 residues long. Trimming pared 5 bases from V and 4 bases from J, leaving 9 bases between. Germline CDR1 is LGHNT and CDR2 is FRNRAP. The CDR3 DNA follows: TGTGCTAGTGGTCCCTCAGGGTATAATTCACCCCTCCACTTT. Its protein product is CASGPSGYNSPLHF.

The chain links TRBV6-5 to TRBJ1-1; no reliable D call. In germline, CDR1 is MNHEY, CDR2 SVGAGI. The CDR3 covers 13 residues. V dropped 6 bases and J dropped 4 bases, with 12 bases sitting between them. CDR3 coding DNA: TGTGCCAGCAGGCGGAGGGTGGGCACTGAAGCTTTCTTT. Translation gives CASRRRVGTEAFF.

In regard to this clone: The same CDR3 also results from other DNA sequences found in this sample. The J gene is TRBJ1-6, the V gene TRBV3-1 (or the pseudogene TRBV3-2); D is uncertain. The V gene's germline CDR1 is LGHDT and CDR2 YNNKEL (reference sequence). The V and J ends lost 1 base and 5 bases respectively, with 6 bases between them. The CDR3 runs 14 residues. The CDR3 region has the DNA TGTGCCAGCAGCCAAGGCGGAGATAATTCACCCCTCCACTTT. Its protein product is CASSQGGDNSPLHF.

In the case of this clone: The sample holds other DNA sequences that translate to the same CDR3. This rearrangement joins TRBV19 to TRBJ1-5; D is unresolved. Germline V CDR1 and CDR2: LNHDA, SQIVND (reference sequence). The CDR3 length is 14 residues. The V end was cut by 1 base, the J end by 4 bases, with 8 bases between. CDR3 amino acids: CASSIGTVNQPQHF. CDR3 coding DNA: TGTGCCAGTAGTATAGGCACAGTTAATCAGCCCCAGCATTTT. Variable domain in full (rest from reference TRBV19 and TRBJ1-5): DGGITQSPKYLFRKEGQNVTLSCEQNLNHDAMYWYRQDPGQGLRLIYYSQIVNDFQKGDIAEGYSVSREKKESFPLTVTSAQKNPTAFYLCASSIGTVNQPQHFGDGTRLSIL.

This chain links TRBV7-7 with TRBJ2-7, with TRBD2 as a possible D gene (5 bases). The CDR3 has 15 amino acids. V lost 5 bases and J 0 bases, leaving 14 bases between the germline ends. CDR1 is SSHAT and CDR2 is FNYEAQ in the germline V gene (reference sequence). CDR3: CASSPHPGLSYEQYF. In DNA, the CDR3 is TGTGCCAGCAGCCCCCACCCCGGACTCTCCTACGAGCAGTACTTC. The variable domain in full, completed from reference TRBV7-7 and TRBJ2-7, reads GAGVSQSPRYKVTKRGQDVTLRCDPISSHATLYWYQQALGQGPEFLTYFNYEAQPDKSGLPSDRFSAERPEGSISTLTIQRTEQRDSAMYRCASSPHPGLSYEQYFGPGTRLTVT.

The chain uses TRBV30 and TRBJ1-5; 7 bases are shared with TRBD1. V lost 2 bases to trimming and J lost 6 bases; unmatched junction nucleotides: 4. The CDR3 length is 13 residues. In germline, CDR1 is GTSNPN, CDR2 SVGIG (reference sequence). The CDR3 coding sequence is TGTGCCTGGAGTCTGGCAGGGGGTCAGCCCCAGCATTTT. The encoded protein is CAWSLAGGQPQHF.

This chain uses TRBV19 with TRBJ1-5; TRBD1 is a possible D gene (6 bases). CDR1 is LNHDA and CDR2 is SQIVND in the germline V gene (reference sequence). The CDR3 totals 15 residues. V was shortened by 7 bases and J by 4 bases, with 17 bases between the two germline ends. CDR3 sequence (DNA): TGTGCCAGTATGGGGAGGGGGGGGCTAAATCAGCCCCAGCATTTT. It is translated as CASMGRGGLNQPQHF.